This entry concerns a single T cell receptor beta chain. Its antigen is currently not known. This sample is part of a study of cytomegalovirus exposure and HLA in healthy donors (dated by TCRdb to about 2017). At the level of the whole study: An earlier analysis of a few hundred of the donors reported under 300 Gb of sequence data and 117 million unique TCR beta sequences obtained from roughly 180 million T cells. Roughly 300 gigabases of sequencing data and roughly 81 million unique TCR sequences made up an early release that covered roughly 670 HLA-typed donors. Among the roughly 400 genotyped donors, around 81% belonged to the genetic ancestry cluster associated with self-reported Caucasian donors. The aim of the study was to test whether cataloging public T cell receptors could identify signatures of past pathogen exposure. The study used immunosequencing to profile the T cell repertoires of under 700 subjects and linked those repertoires to cytomegalovirus serostatus. Besides the first cohort of more than 650 subjects, a separate validation cohort made up of roughly 130 different subjects was used. The study combined high-throughput TCR immunosequencing, statistical association of individual TCRs with disease status, and machine learning to predict cytomegalovirus infection status. To study patterns of TCR occurrence, a later analysis re-analyzed previously published TCR beta repertoires from 666 donors and added high-resolution HLA genotyping. Rather than drawing on any new phenotypic data, the later analysis identified candidate immune exposures from TCR beta sequences and the way those sequences occurred across donors. An earlier analysis of some 600 of the donors applied high-throughput TCR beta sequencing to assess whether each TCR beta V gene segment acted as functional or pseudogenic. Alongside the repertoire data, information on donor age, sex, ethnicity and CMV serostatus was compiled. A later genetic analysis took genome-wide SNP genotypes for about three fifths of the roughly 670 donors and used that subset as a discovery cohort. All discovery cohort repertoires had been generated on a single sequencing platform. HLA typing included class I and class II loci at four-digit resolution. Typing coverage differed by locus: A, B, C, DRB1 and DQB1 were typed in about 629-640 donors, DQA1 in roughly 500, DPA1 in 606, and DPB1 in around 490. Four to six DR-DQ haplotypes were handled as single units for association and clustering because linkage in the cohort was strong. Across 300 to 400 genotyped donors of the cohort, an average of about 200,000 unique TCR beta nucleotide sequences per donor were sequenced, and roughly 20% of those sequences were non-productive. Overall study results and their limits: Roughly uniform sequencing depth across donors was assumed in presence/absence analyses, although this assumption may not hold. According to the authors, the approach could potentially be generalized to other disease states and immunological phenotypes. The classifier was reported to diagnose cytomegalovirus status with high specificity and sensitivity in both the original cohort and the validation cohort. An association between a missense DCLRE1C variant and V-gene and J-gene trimming of TCR beta chains was found in a later genetic analysis and replicated in an independent cohort. Compared with equally common non-associated chains, HLA-associated TCR beta chains in a later analysis were more clonally expanded and had lower generation probabilities. Some IMGT-functional V segments, including TRBV6-2 and TRBV6-3, could not be told apart with the 87-base-pair reads, so those segments were excluded. Because HLA typing was unavailable for some donors at each locus, only the typed subset was used in association tests. The earlier analysis of some 560 of the donors excluded some 16 rarely observed V segments, including chromosome 9 orphons, because counts were too low. The only immune exposure information available for the cohort was CMV serostatus. A few of the identified cytomegalovirus-associated TCR beta chains were confirmed in vitro to be specific for cytomegalovirus antigens. In this cohort, only TCR beta chains were sequenced, and detectable features were limited by the absence of alpha or paired-chain data. A further reported finding was that TCR beta sequences accurately predicted the HLA-A and HLA-B alleles for most subjects in the first cohort. A total of about 180 TCR beta chains were listed by the study as associated with cytomegalovirus. In a later genetic analysis, fewer N-insertions in productive TCRs were reported among donors in an Asian-associated ancestry cluster than the roughly 700-donor mean. In a later analysis, the rate of TCR association differed among HLA loci, with DRB1 alleles having the most associated TCRs and HLA-C alleles having the fewest. The sequencing pipeline was judged likely to have produced a cluster of highly shared sequence variants as a technical artifact. According to a later analysis, parvovirus B19, influenza, CMV and Epstein-Barr virus appeared linked to several top co-occurrence clusters. When HLA alleles, especially DR and DQ, strongly co-occurred, attributing TCR associations to individual alleles was difficult. Specific HLA alleles were associated with more than 15,000 TCR beta sequences at a false discovery rate of 0.05 in a later analysis. Linkage disequilibrium might explain the correlated functional status among segregating V segments, but an unknown experimental factor could not be ruled out. A later analysis found that most CMV-associated TCR beta chains appeared HLA-restricted, with HLA associations seemingly driven largely by CMV exposure. In an earlier analysis of 500 to 650 of the donors, most TCR beta V segments appeared in productive rearrangements about 87% or about 30% of the time, broadly matching IMGT annotations. Across donors, most TCR sequences were observed very rarely, whereas some public TCRs were present in many individuals.

The cohort was made up of about 610 healthy bone marrow donors. All cohort members were sampled while nominally healthy, although unrecorded immune exposures were likely present. The donor tested CMV seronegative and was one of the 352 seronegative cohort members. Every donor gave a peripheral blood sample, and the peripheral blood mononuclear cells from that sample were used for TCR beta sequencing. Genomic DNA extraction from the blood cell samples was performed with the Qiagen DNeasy Blood Extraction Kit. Preparation of the library involved the immunoSEQ multiplex PCR assay. For the multiplex PCR, a mixture combining 60 forward primers for TCR Vbeta segments and 13 reverse primers for TCR Jbeta segments was used. The CDR3 region of rearranged TCR beta genes was amplified from genomic DNA with a multiplex PCR assay. The amplified TCR beta libraries were sequenced on the Illumina HiSeq System as 87-base-pair reads. In the original analysis: A later analysis counted 75 million to 100 million unique TCR beta chains across the 666 repertoires, and roughly 9.9 million of these chains were shared by at least two donors. Raw reads were error-corrected and collapsed into unique sequences with a nearest-neighbor algorithm that merged closely related sequences to remove PCR and sequencing errors. CDR3 sequences were aligned to IMGT reference sequences to assign V, D and J gene segments. Each retained sequence needed at least a six-nucleotide match to both a V gene segment and a J gene segment. A rearrangement counted as productive if the CDR3 had no stop codons and remained in frame with V and J, and every other rearrangement counted as non-productive. CDR3 was defined according to IMGT convention as the region running from the second conserved V-encoded cysteine to the conserved J-encoded phenylalanine. In an earlier analysis of around 600 of the donors, sequences lacking an unambiguous match to a single V gene segment were excluded. An earlier analysis of under 750 of the donors called V segments functional above 56.7% productive rearrangements and segregating when the between-donor standard deviation exceeded 5%. A statistical classification framework was developed to diagnose cytomegalovirus status using the catalog of TCR beta chain sequences. In a later analysis, V and J genes were assigned by comparing TCR nucleotide sequences against IMGT/GENE-DB human TR gene sequences. Using the TCRdist pipeline, a later analysis assigned CDR3 sequences along with most-parsimonious VDJ recombination scenarios. A later analysis defined each TCR beta chain by its CDR3 amino acid sequence plus V-gene family, and excluded reads lacking a unique V-gene family. In a later analysis, 450 to 600 highly shared, low-generation-probability nucleotide sequences were removed to address suspected cross-contamination and a sequencing artifact. In a later analysis, a clonal expansion index for each public chain was calculated from normalized within-repertoire ranks of inferred template counts. In a later analysis, generation probabilities were computed using a VDJ recombination model fitted to out-of-frame rearrangements, and the results were checked against IGoR. A later analysis scored TCR-TCR, TCR-HLA and TCR-CMV co-occurrence with hypergeometric tests, applying a repertoire-size bias correction to TCR pairs. False discovery rates were estimated in a later analysis by permuting HLA or CMV assignments 20 times. A later analysis grouped co-occurring TCRs with DBSCAN, adding TCRdist sequence similarity when clustering within HLA-allele-positive subsets. Repertoires with fewer than 30,000 or more than 120,000 public chains, plus five repertoires with anomalous nucleotide sharing, were excluded from co-occurrence clustering. In its TCRdb copy, this immuneACCESS table keeps in-frame sequences only and misses some clones. Where compared with another copy, unresolved V genes explain less than half of these, and the others have no known cause. That table supplies the V and J calls and clone size; D and trimming were determined from the DNA. This sample's records show around 75,000 clones. Jointly, the top ten make up roughly 5% of the sample.

The CDR3, cysteine through phenylalanine, is 16 amino acids long. The CDR3 DNA has 48 bases and is translated from base 1. V is cut back by 0 bases and J by 8 bases, with 5 bases in the junction unmatched. The germline V gene yields ENHRY for CDR1 and SYGVKD for CDR2. This TCR was recovered from a man aged 40-49 years in good health and CMV-seronegative. The sequence joins TRBV10-3 to TRBJ1-4; 11 nucleotides in the junction match TRBD1. The specimen was PBMCs. CDR3 region: CAISESGDRGREKLFF. The nucleotide sequence reads as follows: TGTGCCATCAGTGAGTCGGGGGACAGGGGGAGAGAAAAACTGTTTTTT.